This T cell receptor (beta chain) was captured by sequencing in a study of T cells in tuberculosis. Produced via immunoSEQ multiplex PCR; TCRdb's table is partial and in-frame only. The table lists roughly 33,000 clones, approximately 91% of them singletons, with 2% to 2.5% in the top ten. The ends were cut back, 0 bases at V and 4 bases at J, with 16 bases in the middle. The CDR3 consists of 16 residues. Per the germline V gene, CDR1 is SQVTM and CDR2 is ANQGSEA. This clonotype was obtained from a donor aged 10 to 29 with latent tuberculosis or without tuberculosis infection. The sequenced sample consisted of PBMCs. The gene calls are TRBV29-1 and TRBJ2-1, with TRBD2 as a possible D gene (6 bases). CDR3 residues: CSVEDRRGTFYNEQFF. In DNA form, the CDR3 reads TGCAGCGTTGAAGATCGGCGTGGGACTTTTTACAATGAGCAGTTCTTC.